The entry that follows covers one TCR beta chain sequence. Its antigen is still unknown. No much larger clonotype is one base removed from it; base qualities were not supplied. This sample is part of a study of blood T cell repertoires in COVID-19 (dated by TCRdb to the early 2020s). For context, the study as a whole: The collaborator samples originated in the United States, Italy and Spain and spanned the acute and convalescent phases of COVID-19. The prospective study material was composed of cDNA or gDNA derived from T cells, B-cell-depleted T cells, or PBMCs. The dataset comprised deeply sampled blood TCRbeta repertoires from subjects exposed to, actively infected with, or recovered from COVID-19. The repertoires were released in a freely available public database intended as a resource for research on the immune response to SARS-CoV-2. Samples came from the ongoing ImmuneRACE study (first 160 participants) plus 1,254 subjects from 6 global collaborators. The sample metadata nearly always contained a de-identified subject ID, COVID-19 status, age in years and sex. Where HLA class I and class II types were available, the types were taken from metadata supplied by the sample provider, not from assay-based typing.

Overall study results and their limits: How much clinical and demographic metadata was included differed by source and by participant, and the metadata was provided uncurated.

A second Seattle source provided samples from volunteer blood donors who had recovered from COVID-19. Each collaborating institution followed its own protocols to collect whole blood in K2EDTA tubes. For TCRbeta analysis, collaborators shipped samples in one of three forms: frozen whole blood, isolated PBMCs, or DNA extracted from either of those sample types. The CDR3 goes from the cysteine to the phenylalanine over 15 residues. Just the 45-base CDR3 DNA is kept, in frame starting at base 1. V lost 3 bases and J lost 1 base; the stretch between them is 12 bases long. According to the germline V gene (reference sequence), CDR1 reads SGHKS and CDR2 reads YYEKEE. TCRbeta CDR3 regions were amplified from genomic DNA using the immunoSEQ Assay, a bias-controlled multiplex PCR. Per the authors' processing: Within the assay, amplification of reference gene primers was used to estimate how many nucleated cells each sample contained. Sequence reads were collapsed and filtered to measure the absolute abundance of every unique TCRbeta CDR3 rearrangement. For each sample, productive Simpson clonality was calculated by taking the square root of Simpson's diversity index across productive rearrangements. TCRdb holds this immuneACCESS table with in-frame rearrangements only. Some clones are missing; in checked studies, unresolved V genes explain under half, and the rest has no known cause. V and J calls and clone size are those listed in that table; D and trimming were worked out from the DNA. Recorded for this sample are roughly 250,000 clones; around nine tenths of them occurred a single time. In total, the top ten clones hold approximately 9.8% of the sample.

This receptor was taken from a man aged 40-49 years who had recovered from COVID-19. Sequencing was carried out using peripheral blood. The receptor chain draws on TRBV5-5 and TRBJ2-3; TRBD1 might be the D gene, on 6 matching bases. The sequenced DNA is TGTGCCAGCAGCTCCGGACAGACACGCACAGATACGCAGTATTTT. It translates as CASSSGQTRTDTQYF.